This T cell receptor (beta chain) was identified in a study of OX40 agonist ivuxolimab in advanced cancers. General study results and limits: The authors also found low normalized T-cell clonal expansion in some nonresponders. The CD4+ and CD8+ T cells in the blood had expanded clonally by week 6 at 0.1 to 3.0 mg/kg. The authors did not determine the antigen specificity of the expanded peripheral T cells. Relative to CD4+, CD8+ T cells held more expanded clones on average.

Per germline, CDR1 SGHAT and CDR2 FQNNGV. The CDR3 is made up of 15 amino acids. Trimming removed 0 bases at V and 2 bases at J, with 10 bases between. In its sample, this clone was seen once. Antigen specificity is unknown. Repertoires were generated with immunoSEQ multiplex PCR, while TCRdb's copy carries only in-frame clones and drops some. The data contain approximately 66,000 clones, around 85% of them singletons. This sequence joins TRBV11-2 and TRBJ1-2; D gene ambiguous. The TCR originated in an adult with an advanced solid tumor such as melanoma, head and neck, liver or kidney cancer. Material: CD4+ or CD8+ T cells sorted from blood, obtained in a trial of the OX40 agonist ivuxolimab. This CDR3 reads CASSLDNGRNYGYTF. CDR3 sequence (DNA): TGTGCCAGCAGCTTAGACAACGGGCGGAACTATGGCTACACCTTC.